This paragraph covers one TCR beta chain sequence. As yet, its antigen is unknown. The junction shows a germline mismatch at one end, possibly a read error. The data originate from a study of cytomegalovirus exposure and HLA in healthy donors. About the research overall: The Caucasian-associated ancestry cluster held roughly 81% of a few hundred genotyped donors.

The CDR3 is 11 residues long. The germline CDR1 and CDR2 sequences are MNHEY and SMNVEV (reference sequence). The study's findings and limits: Cytomegalovirus-associated TCR beta chains were listed, numbering roughly 150.

A multiplex PCR was run with 60 Vbeta primers and 13 Jbeta primers. Data came from immunoSEQ multiplex PCR; TCRdb stores just in-frame clones and leaves some out. The data contain more than 110,000 clones, around 78% of them singletons. This TCR came from a male donor in good health and CMV-seronegative. The sequencing sample was made of PBMCs. V is TRBV27 and J is TRBJ1-4; TRBD1 is a possible D gene (5 bases). CDR3 amino acids: CWGGYNEKLFF. In DNA, the CDR3 is TGCTGGGGGGGATATAATGAAAAACTGTTTTTT.